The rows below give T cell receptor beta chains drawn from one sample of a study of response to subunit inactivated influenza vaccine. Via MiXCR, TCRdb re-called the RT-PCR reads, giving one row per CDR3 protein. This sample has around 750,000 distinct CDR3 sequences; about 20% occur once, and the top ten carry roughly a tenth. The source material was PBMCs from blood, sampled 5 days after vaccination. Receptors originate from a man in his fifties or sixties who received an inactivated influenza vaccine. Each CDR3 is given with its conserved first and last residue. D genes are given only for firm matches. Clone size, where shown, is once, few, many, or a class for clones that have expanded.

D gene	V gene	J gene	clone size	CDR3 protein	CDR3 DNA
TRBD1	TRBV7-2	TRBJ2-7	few	CASSLAILRDSLSSYEQYF	TGTGCCAGCAGCTTAGCTATACTAAGGGACAGCCTAAGCTCCTACGAGCAGTACTTC
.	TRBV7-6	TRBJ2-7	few	CASSLASGPLYEQYF	TGTGCCAGCAGCTTAGCGAGCGGACCACTCTACGAGCAGTACTTC
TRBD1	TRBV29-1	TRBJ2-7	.	CSVEIGRGYEQYF	TGCAGCGTTGAGATTGGCAGGGGGTACGAGCAGTACTTC
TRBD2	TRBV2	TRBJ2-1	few	CASKLLAVEQFF	TGTGCCAGCAAACTTCTAGCGGTTGAGCAGTTCTTC
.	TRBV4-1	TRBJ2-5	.	CASSQVGGVETQYF	TGCGCCAGCAGCCAAGTCGGGGGCGTCGAGACCCAGTACTTC
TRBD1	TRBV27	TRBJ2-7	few	CASSPDRVIPYEQYF	TGTGCCAGCAGTCCAGACAGGGTAATCCCCTACGAGCAGTACTTC
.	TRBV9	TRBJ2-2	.	CASSVGGEGTGELFF	TGTGCCAGCAGCGTAGGAGGAGAGGGAACCGGGGAGCTGTTTTTT
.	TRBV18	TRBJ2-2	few	CASSPLRTTGELFF	TGTGCCAGCTCACCCCTAAGAACCACCGGGGAGCTGTTTTTT
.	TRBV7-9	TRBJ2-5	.	CASSRNRVGRETQYF	TGTGCCAGCAGTCGAAACAGGGTCGGTCGGGAGACCCAGTACTTC
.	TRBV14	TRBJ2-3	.	CASSHRGDTQYF	TGTGCCAGCAGCCACAGGGGAGATACGCAGTATTTT
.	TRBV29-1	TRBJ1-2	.	CSGLAGQDGYTF	TGCAGCGGCCTGGCAGGCCAGGATGGCTACACCTTC
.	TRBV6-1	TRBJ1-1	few	CASRDRNEAFF	TGTGCCAGCAGAGACAGGAACGAAGCTTTCTTT
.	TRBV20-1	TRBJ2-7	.	CSARSDRDTYEQYF	TGCAGTGCTAGATCCGACAGAGACACTTACGAGCAGTACTTC
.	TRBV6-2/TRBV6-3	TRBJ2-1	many	CASRRAGSDEQFF	TGTGCCAGCAGGAGGGCTGGTTCCGATGAGCAGTTCTTC
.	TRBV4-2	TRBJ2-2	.	CASSQDAWDSLNTGELFF	TGTGCCAGCAGCCAAGACGCCTGGGACTCCTTGAACACCGGGGAGCTGTTTTTT
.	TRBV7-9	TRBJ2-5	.	CASITGLTQETQYF	TGTGCCAGCATCACCGGCTTAACACAAGAGACCCAGTACTTC
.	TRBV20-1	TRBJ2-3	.	CSAEGWWSGDTQYF	TGCAGTGCTGAAGGGTGGTGGTCCGGTGATACGCAGTATTTT
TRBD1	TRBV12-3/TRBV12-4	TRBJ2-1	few	CASRPQGAGEQFF	TGTGCCAGCAGGCCACAGGGGGCGGGTGAGCAGTTCTTC
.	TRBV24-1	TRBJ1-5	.	CATSDLSRAQPQHF	TGTGCCACCAGTGATTTGTCCAGGGCTCAGCCCCAGCATTTT
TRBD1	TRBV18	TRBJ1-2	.	CASSPTRTGEGYTF	TGTGCCAGCTCACCAACTCGGACAGGAGAGGGCTACACCTTC
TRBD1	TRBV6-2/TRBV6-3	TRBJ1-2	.	CASSYQDRLYGYTF	TGTGCCAGCAGTTACCAGGACAGGCTTTATGGCTACACCTTC
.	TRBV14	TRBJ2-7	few	CASSYNQGEQYF	TGTGCCAGCAGTTATAACCAGGGGGAGCAGTACTTC